This T cell receptor (beta chain) was recovered during a study of siplizumab effects on memory and regulatory T cells. Overall study findings and caveats: Apparently key alloresponse contributors, naive T cells also seemed more diverse than memory cells.

Roughly 10^5 TCR templates underwent assay in each sample. The data were produced by immunoSEQ multiplex PCR, yet TCRdb's version contains in-frame clones alone and is incomplete. The sample shows some 88,000 clones, over 80% of them seen only once. CDR1 LNHDA and CDR2 SQIVND come from the germline V gene (reference sequence). V lost 0 bases, J lost 3 bases, and 4 bases lay in between. The CDR3 has 13 amino acids. Concerning this clone: Its antigen is undetermined.

The rearrangement joins TRBV19 to TRBJ2-3; D call uncertain. The material sequenced was CD4+ T cells sorted from blood. This TCR was sampled from a human donor in good health. CDR3 coding DNA: TGTGCCAGTAGTATAGATCGGACAGATACGCAGTATTTT. Encoded protein: CASSIDRTDTQYF.